This is a list of T cell receptor beta chains from one sample in a study of blood T cells in healthy people across ages. TCRdb called the 5' RACE reads again in MiXCR, with one record for every CDR3 protein. Among around 1,000,000 distinct CDR3 sequences listed, under 30% were seen once. These same records also appear under a second study, on T cells of mothers and their children.

Specimen: blood. These receptors all stem from a girl aged 2 to 9 in good health. Each CDR3 is given with its conserved first and last residue. The order of the fields is D gene, J gene, V gene, clone size, CDR3 DNA, CDR3 protein. D genes are given only for firm matches. Clone size appears in some rows only: once, few, many, or a class for an expanded clone.

NA	TRBJ2-3	TRBV12-3/TRBV12-4	NA	TGTGCCAGCAGTGGTCGTCGCACAGATACGCAGTATTTT	CASSGRRTDTQYF
NA	TRBJ2-2	TRBV24-1	few	TGTGCCACCAGTGATTTGGGTTCGGGGGAGCGCCACACCGGGGAGCTGTTTTTT	CATSDLGSGERHTGELFF
NA	TRBJ2-7	TRBV9	few	TGTGCCAGCAGCGCGATACGGGACGAGCAGTACTTC	CASSAIRDEQYF
TRBD1	TRBJ2-1	TRBV5-1	few	TGCGCCAGCGGAATTACAGGGGATGAGCAGTTCTTC	CASGITGDEQFF
TRBD2	TRBJ2-1	TRBV7-2	NA	TGTGCCAGCAGCTTAGGAAGGCGGGAGGGGATGGAGCAGTTCTTC	CASSLGRREGMEQFF
TRBD2	TRBJ2-3	TRBV6-2/TRBV6-3	few	TGTGCCAGCAGTAAACTAGCGGGAGGGCCAGATACGCAGTATTTT	CASSKLAGGPDTQYF
NA	TRBJ2-3	TRBV7-2	few	TGTGCCAGCAGCTTAGTAGTTTCAAACGCAGATACGCAGTATTTT	CASSLVVSNADTQYF
NA	TRBJ2-1	TRBV4-1	NA	TGCGCCAGCAGCCAAGATACGGTGAGCTCCTACAATGAGCAGTTCTTC	CASSQDTVSSYNEQFF
NA	TRBJ2-3	TRBV7-6	few	TGTGCCAGCAGCTCGGCGGGAGATACGCAGTATTTT	CASSSAGDTQYF
TRBD2	TRBJ2-1	TRBV20-1	few	TGCAGTGCCCGGTCGGCGGGAGGGTATGAGCAGTTCTTC	CSARSAGGYEQFF
NA	TRBJ2-1	TRBV7-9	NA	TGTGCCAGCAGCTCTGATAGAGGGGGGAAGTACAATGAGCAGTTCTTC	CASSSDRGGKYNEQFF
NA	TRBJ1-1	TRBV7-9	many	TGTGCCAGCAGCTCACGAGGGGAAACTGAAGCTTTCTTT	CASSSRGETEAFF
TRBD2	TRBJ2-4	TRBV5-1	NA	TGCGCCAGCAGCTTGTTTTCTAGCGGGAGTAAGGACATTCAGCACTTC	CASSLFSSGSKDIQHF
NA	TRBJ2-7	TRBV28	few	TGTGCCAGCAGTTTGAGGTCTCGTGGGAGAGCGGAAACGGACGAGCAGTACTTC	CASSLRSRGRAETDEQYF
TRBD2	TRBJ2-3	TRBV12-3/TRBV12-4	NA	TGTTCCAGCAGCGGGACTAGCGGGTCCACAGATACGCAGTATTTT	CSSSGTSGSTDTQYF
TRBD1	TRBJ2-1	TRBV29-1	NA	TGCAGCGTCGGGACAGCTAATGAGCAGTTCTTC	CSVGTANEQFF